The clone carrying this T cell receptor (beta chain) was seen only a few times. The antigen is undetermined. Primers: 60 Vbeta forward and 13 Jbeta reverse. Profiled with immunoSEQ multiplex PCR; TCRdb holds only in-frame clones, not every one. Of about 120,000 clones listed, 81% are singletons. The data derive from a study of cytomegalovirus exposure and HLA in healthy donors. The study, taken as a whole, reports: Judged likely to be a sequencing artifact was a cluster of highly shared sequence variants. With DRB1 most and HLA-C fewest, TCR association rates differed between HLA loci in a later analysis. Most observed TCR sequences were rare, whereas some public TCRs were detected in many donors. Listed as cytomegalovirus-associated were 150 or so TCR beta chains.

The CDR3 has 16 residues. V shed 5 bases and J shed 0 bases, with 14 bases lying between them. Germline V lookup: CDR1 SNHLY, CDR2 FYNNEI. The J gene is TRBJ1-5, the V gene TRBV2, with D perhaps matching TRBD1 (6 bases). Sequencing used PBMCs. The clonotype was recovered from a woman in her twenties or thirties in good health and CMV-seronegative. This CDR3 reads CASSPGTSYSNQPQHF. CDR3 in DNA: TGTGCCAGCAGTCCCGGGACAAGTTATAGCAATCAGCCCCAGCATTTT.